A single sample is the source of the 18 T cell receptor beta chains below, sequenced in a study of OX40 agonist ivuxolimab in advanced cancers. TCRdb's copy holds only in-frame clones and misses some; the assay was immunoSEQ multiplex PCR. The table has about 93,000 clones, roughly 92% seen once; the top ten hold roughly 2.6%. Specimen: CD4+ or CD8+ T cells sorted from blood, collected in a trial of the OX40 agonist ivuxolimab. These receptors all stem from an adult with an advanced solid tumor such as melanoma, head and neck, liver or kidney cancer.

The V gene is TRBV4-1, the J gene TRBJ2-5; D gene ambiguous. V gave up 0 bases and J gave up 3 bases, with 23 bases separating them. The CDR3 runs 19 residues. Looked up from germline, CDR1 is MGHRA and CDR2 is YSYEKL. Here the CDR3 DNA reads TGCGCCAGCAGCCAAGATCATGTATTAGGACGGACCACCAAAGAGACCCAGTACTTC. Protein product: CASSQDHVLGRTTKETQYF.

For the CDR3, the DNA is TGTGCCAGCAGCCCCTTTCCCGGGACTAGCGACCCCTACGAGCAGTACTTC. Translating gives CASSPFPGTSDPYEQYF. The chain has TRBV7-8 and TRBJ2-7; 10 bases map to TRBD2. V shed 5 bases, J shed 2 bases, and the junction held 12 bases outside the gene matches. The CDR3 is 17 residues long. Germline CDR1 and CDR2: SGHVS and FQNEAQ.

This chain uses TRBV7-9 with TRBJ1-1; D ambiguous. Trimming cost V 5 bases and J 1 base, with 14 bases left between them. The CDR3 runs 15 residues. Germline-derived CDR1 and CDR2 are SEHNR and FQNEAQ (reference sequence). In DNA form, the CDR3 reads TGTGCCAGCAGCCCCACATGGACGCGGAACACTGAAGCTTTCTTT. It encodes CASSPTWTRNTEAFF.

This clone is a singleton in its sample. As DNA, the CDR3 is TGTGCCAGCAGCGCCGGACCGATGAACACTGAAGCTTTCTTT. Residues: CASSAGPMNTEAFF. V is TRBV9 and J is TRBJ1-1; D unresolved. CDR3 size: 14 residues. Per the germline V gene, CDR1 is SGDLS and CDR2 is YYNGEE. With 3 bases removed from V and 0 bases from J, the gap between germline ends came to 9 bases.

The chain combines TRBV19 with TRBJ1-5, with D uncertain. Trimming stripped 0 bases from V and 5 bases from J, with 5 bases between. The germline V gene encodes CDR1 LNHDA and CDR2 SQIVND (reference sequence). The CDR3 loop spans 13 amino acids. The CDR3 sequence is CASSIDPYQPQHF. The CDR3 DNA follows: TGTGCCAGTAGTATAGATCCATATCAGCCCCAGCATTTT.

This chain uses TRBV2 with TRBJ1-6, with D possibly matching TRBD1 (5 bases). Germline V gives CDR1 SNHLY, CDR2 FYNNEI. V was pared by 1 base and J by 7 bases, with 8 bases between. This CDR3 is 14 amino acids long. The CDR3 spells CASSEGDPNSPLHF. The CDR3 DNA sequence: TGTGCCAGCAGTGAAGGGGACCCCAATTCACCCCTCCACTTT.

The CDR3 DNA reads as TGTGCCAGCAGGGCAGAAGCAGGGGCGGGTGAAAAACTGTTTTTT. Translation gives CASRAEAGAGEKLFF. V and J are TRBV7-6 and TRBJ1-4, with D tentatively TRBD1 (6 bases). The CDR3 spans 15 residues. Trimming removed 6 bases from V and 7 bases from J, with 18 bases in between. The V gene's germline CDR1 is SGHVS and CDR2 FNYEAQ.

The chain employs TRBV30 and TRBJ2-5; D uncertain. The CDR3 is 12 amino acids. In germline, CDR1 is GTSNPN, CDR2 SVGIG (reference sequence). V shed 2 bases and J shed 3 bases, with 7 bases lying between them. CDR3 nucleotide sequence: TGTGCCTGGAGTCAGCTAGAAGAGACCCAGTACTTC. Translation: CAWSQLEETQYF.

This clone occurred a few times. The J gene is TRBJ1-2, the V gene TRBV15; D uncertain. The CDR3 consists of 11 residues. CDR1 is LNHNV and CDR2 is YYDKDF in the germline V gene (reference sequence). Trimming pared 8 bases from V and 0 bases from J, leaving 4 bases between. For the CDR3, the DNA is TGTGCCACCTTGTCTAACTATGGCTACACCTTC. Translation gives CATLSNYGYTF.

The chain has TRBV11-2 and TRBJ2-1; 13 positions match TRBD2. The CDR3 spans 17 residues. V lost 5 bases, J lost 5 bases, and 9 bases stayed unmatched. The germline V gene encodes CDR1 SGHAT and CDR2 FQNNGV. CDR3 coding DNA: TGTGCCAGCAGCCCCGGAGGGACTAGCGGGGTCAACAATGAGCAGTTCTTC. This encodes CASSPGGTSGVNNEQFF. Looking up the rest from reference TRBV11-2 and TRBJ2-1 gives the full variable domain: EAGVAQSPRYKIIEKRQSVAFWCNPISGHATLYWYQQILGQGPKLLIQFQNNGVVDDSQLPKDRFSAERLKGVDSTLKIQPAKLEDSAVYLCASSPGGTSGVNNEQFFGPGTRLTVL.

Only a few counts were recorded for this clone. V is TRBV10-1 and J is TRBJ2-7, with D perhaps matching TRBD1 (6 bases). The CDR3 loop spans 15 amino acids. V was pared by 1 base and J by 6 bases, with 16 bases between. CDR1 WNHNN and CDR2 SYGVQD come from the germline V gene (reference sequence). The CDR3 region is CASSELGQQSTEQYF. CDR3 sequence (DNA): TGCGCCAGCAGTGAGTTAGGACAGCAATCCACCGAGCAGTACTTC.

Here the CDR3 reads CASSLGRDSDYGYTF. The CDR3 coding sequence is TGTGCCAGCAGCTTAGGAAGGGACTCGGACTATGGCTACACCTTC. The V and J genes are TRBV7-8 and TRBJ1-2; tentative D call: TRBD1 (5 bases). V dropped 1 base and J dropped 3 bases, with 12 bases sitting between them. Germline assignment: CDR1 SGHVS and CDR2 FQNEAQ. The CDR3 covers 15 residues.

The genes are TRBV7-9 and TRBJ2-7, with TRBD1 as a possible D gene (6 bases). Trimming took off 2 bases at V and 5 bases at J, with 13 bases between the two ends. CDR1 is SEHNR, CDR2 FQNEAQ, per germline (reference sequence). This CDR3 contains 14 residues. CDR3 amino acids: CASSLKGRGNEQYF. The CDR3 DNA follows: TGTGCCAGCAGCTTAAAAGGCAGGGGAAACGAGCAGTACTTC.

The V gene is TRBV6-5, the J gene TRBJ2-5, with D possibly TRBD1 on 6 matching bases. Near its end, the DNA agrees better with TRBJ2-7, so the J call may be wrong. Germline V gene lookup returns CDR1 MNHEY and CDR2 SVGAGI. CDR3 length: 13 residues. CDR3 sequence: CASRTGPGYEQYF. The CDR3 coding sequence is TGTGCCAGCAGAACAGGGCCGGGGTACGAGCAGTACTTC.

The rearrangement uses TRBV30 and TRBJ1-1, with D possibly being TRBD1 (5 bases). Germline V gene lookup returns CDR1 GTSNPN and CDR2 SVGIG (reference sequence). V lost 0 bases and J lost 11, with 19 bases in between. This CDR3 is built from 14 residues. The CDR3 DNA follows: TGTGCCTGGAGTGTTCAGGGAGTCAGGTCGCCGGCTTTCTTT. This translates into CAWSVQGVRSPAFF.

The chain carries TRBV9 and TRBJ1-1; D remains ambiguous. Deletions cut 5 bases from V and 0 bases from J, with 14 bases between. In germline, CDR1 is SGDLS, CDR2 YYNGEE. The length of the CDR3 is 15 residues. The CDR3 is CASSVVETLNTEAFF. Written as DNA, the CDR3 is TGTGCCAGCAGTGTCGTAGAGACTCTGAACACTGAAGCTTTCTTT.

The rearrangement links TRBV2 to TRBJ2-7, with 9 bases lining up with TRBD2. After removal of 0 bases from V and 2 bases from J, the junction contained 5 bases not matched to a gene. The CDR3 loop spans 16 amino acids. The germline CDR1 and CDR2 sequences are SNHLY and FYNNEI. The CDR3 DNA sequence: TGTGCCAGCAGTGAAGCGCGCGCGGGGGGGCCCTACGAGCAGTACTTC. Protein product: CASSEARAGGPYEQYF.

This rearrangement joins TRBV7-2 to TRBJ2-7, with a tentative D call TRBD2 (6 bases). The CDR3 covers 16 residues. The germline V gene encodes CDR1 SGHTA and CDR2 FQGNSA. Deletions cut 7 bases from V and 4 bases from J, with 23 bases between. The CDR3 DNA follows: TGTGCCAGCACGGAATCTCCGGGACTGGCGATATACGAGCAGTACTTC. Amino acids: CASTESPGLAIYEQYF.